This T cell receptor beta chain was profiled in a study of T cell responses to AZD1222 COVID-19 vaccine. The CDR3 runs to 16 residues. Germline V lookup: CDR1 SGHNT, CDR2 YYREEE (reference sequence). V was shortened by 4 bases and J by 2 bases, with 18 bases between the two germline ends. A word on this clone: Antigen: not known.

Study-wide results and caveats: Spike-specific TCRs gained breadth and depth after people received two AZD1222 doses. Nearly half of spike-specific TCRs reportedly go after variant regions that carry no mutations.

Using immunoSEQ multiplex PCR, the repertoire was profiled, and TCRdb retains in-frame clones only, with some absent. The sample records about 85,000 clones, 75% to 95% being singletons. The V and J genes are TRBV5-4 and TRBJ1-2, with TRBD1 as a possible D gene (5 bases). The receptor's source is an adult who received the AZD1222 COVID-19 vaccine. The sample in question was peripheral blood, obtained 28 days after the second AZD1222 dose. CDR3 in amino acids: CASSTGPTPLNYGYTF. CDR3 sequence (DNA): TGTGCCAGCAGCACAGGACCGACCCCCCTCAACTATGGCTACACCTTC.